Below, one T cell receptor beta chain is given with its context. Patients from Seattle were sampled longitudinally, starting during active infection. The sample originates from a study of blood T cell repertoires in COVID-19. Overall study: In each case, the material was cDNA or gDNA derived from T cells, B-cell-depleted T cells, or PBMCs.

Authors' data handling: Researchers report that nucleated cell counts were estimated from reference gene primer amplification. The data were produced by immunoSEQ multiplex PCR, yet TCRdb's version contains in-frame clones alone and is incomplete. D and trimming come from the DNA, and the V and J calls and clone size come from that table. The table has around 480,000 clones, around 89% seen once. The CDR3 spans 13 residues. V was pared by 3 bases and J by 8 bases, with 14 bases between. Germline V lookup: CDR1 SGHRS, CDR2 YFSETQ. The chain joins TRBV5-1 to TRBJ1-2; D remains unclear. Sequenced sample: peripheral blood. The receptor comes from a woman aged 50 to 60 with COVID-19, enrolled during active disease. This CDR3 reads CASSSTRTRGYTF. DNA of the CDR3: TGCGCCAGCAGCTCCACCAGGACTCGGGGCTACACCTTC. Combining the CDR3 with reference TRBV5-1 and TRBJ1-2 gives the whole variable domain KAGVTQTPRYLIKTRGQQVTLSCSPISGHRSVSWYQQTPGQGLQFLFEYFSETQRNKGNFPGRFSGRQFSNSRSEMNVSTLELGDSALYLCASSSTRTRGYTFGSGTRLTVV.